The rows below give T cell receptor beta chains drawn from one sample of a study of regulatory T cells in long-lasting Graves disease. A single record per CDR3 protein comes from TCRdb applying MiXCR to the multiplex PCR reads. The data contain roughly 400,000 distinct CDR3 sequences, 15% of them singletons. These data were also filed under a second study, of T cells in Graves' hyperthyroidism and ophthalmopathy.

Sequencing used peripheral blood mononuclear cells (PBMCs), obtained at new diagnosis, from a patient treated with antithyroid drugs. Receptor source: a woman aged 40-49 years with Graves disease. The conserved cysteine and the conserved F or W are not part of the CDR3 here. Each record gives: V gene, J gene, CDR3 protein.

v_gene: TRBV2; j_gene: TRBJ1-5; CDR3aa: ASSDDDQPQH
v_gene: TRBV5-1; j_gene: TRBJ2-5; CDR3aa: ASSSRPGLVLQETQY
v_gene: TRBV5-1; j_gene: TRBJ2-3; CDR3aa: ASSFRTGMLSDTQY
v_gene: TRBV6-2/TRBV6-3; j_gene: TRBJ2-5; CDR3aa: ASSYREGTQY
v_gene: TRBV10-3; j_gene: TRBJ2-1; CDR3aa: AIISPDKSSYNEQF
v_gene: TRBV12-3/TRBV12-4; j_gene: TRBJ1-2; CDR3aa: ASSGAGQDYGYT
v_gene: TRBV29-1; j_gene: TRBJ1-4; CDR3aa: SVRTPNEKLF
v_gene: TRBV24-1; j_gene: TRBJ2-7; CDR3aa: ATSDISGTGTYEQY
v_gene: TRBV28; j_gene: TRBJ2-5; CDR3aa: ASSLLRSAPKKETQY
v_gene: TRBV7-7; j_gene: TRBJ2-1; CDR3aa: ASSRGSDSYNEQF
v_gene: TRBV2; j_gene: TRBJ2-5; CDR3aa: ASSPMGGFQETQY
v_gene: TRBV20-1; j_gene: TRBJ1-2; CDR3aa: SARGQSNYGYT
v_gene: TRBV11-3; j_gene: TRBJ2-3; CDR3aa: ASSFSGQSPKADTQY
v_gene: TRBV3-1; j_gene: TRBJ2-5; CDR3aa: ASRPTGGGGETQY
v_gene: TRBV6-5; j_gene: TRBJ2-7; CDR3aa: ASSYSVGPGSSYEQY
v_gene: TRBV5-6; j_gene: TRBJ1-2; CDR3aa: ASSGTRDSGDGYT
v_gene: TRBV28; j_gene: TRBJ2-7; CDR3aa: ASSPVAGGPSSYEQY
v_gene: TRBV3-1; j_gene: TRBJ2-5; CDR3aa: ASSQDLLLAGLLETQY
v_gene: TRBV18; j_gene: TRBJ2-1; CDR3aa: ASSPWGNDEQF
v_gene: TRBV12-3/TRBV12-4; j_gene: TRBJ2-1; CDR3aa: ASSLSRGNNEQF
v_gene: TRBV12-3/TRBV12-4; j_gene: TRBJ2-1; CDR3aa: ASSLGGNPDYNEQF
v_gene: TRBV5-1; j_gene: TRBJ2-2; CDR3aa: ASSYAQNTGELF
v_gene: TRBV5-5; j_gene: TRBJ2-7; CDR3aa: ASSFPHQYEQY
v_gene: TRBV4-1; j_gene: TRBJ2-2; CDR3aa: ASSPPSGRAGNTGELF
v_gene: TRBV7-2; j_gene: TRBJ2-1; CDR3aa: ASSLSQWDNEQF
v_gene: TRBV6-5; j_gene: TRBJ2-7; CDR3aa: ASSYGGHYEQY
v_gene: TRBV28; j_gene: TRBJ2-7; CDR3aa: ASRGNGYEQY
v_gene: TRBV12-3/TRBV12-4; j_gene: TRBJ1-5; CDR3aa: ASSLDREVQPQH
v_gene: TRBV11-1; j_gene: TRBJ2-1; CDR3aa: ASSQTGGDEQF
v_gene: TRBV6-2/TRBV6-3; j_gene: TRBJ2-1; CDR3aa: ASSYSRGGTGNEQF
v_gene: TRBV2; j_gene: TRBJ1-2; CDR3aa: ASTNVPVAAANYGYT
v_gene: TRBV27; j_gene: TRBJ2-1; CDR3aa: ASSRLGPYNEQF
v_gene: TRBV6-1; j_gene: TRBJ2-1; CDR3aa: ASSETEYNEQF
v_gene: TRBV30; j_gene: TRBJ2-4; CDR3aa: AWSVRGEAKNIQY
v_gene: TRBV12-3/TRBV12-4; j_gene: TRBJ1-2; CDR3aa: ASSLPTTGDGYT
v_gene: TRBV12-3/TRBV12-4; j_gene: TRBJ2-3; CDR3aa: ASNLNGGITDTQY
v_gene: TRBV7-9; j_gene: TRBJ1-4; CDR3aa: ASSPKLYRDGVWDEKLF
v_gene: TRBV11-2; j_gene: TRBJ2-3; CDR3aa: ASSSSAGGHADTQY
v_gene: TRBV28; j_gene: TRBJ2-7; CDR3aa: ASHLGGQQY
v_gene: TRBV24-1; j_gene: TRBJ2-1; CDR3aa: ATSDSSWDEQF
v_gene: TRBV2; j_gene: TRBJ2-7; CDR3aa: ASSGRTGAYEQY
v_gene: TRBV4-3; j_gene: TRBJ2-7; CDR3aa: ASSQLDRGSYEQY
v_gene: TRBV11-1; j_gene: TRBJ1-1; CDR3aa: ASSSQRTGGTEAF
v_gene: TRBV6-5; j_gene: TRBJ1-2; CDR3aa: ASSYSGPGGYT
v_gene: TRBV4-1; j_gene: TRBJ2-2; CDR3aa: ASSQDRGMNTGELF
v_gene: TRBV7-6; j_gene: TRBJ2-7; CDR3aa: ASSFGGTIYEQY
v_gene: TRBV20-1; j_gene: TRBJ2-3; CDR3aa: SAIGSGTDTQY
v_gene: TRBV18; j_gene: TRBJ2-5; CDR3aa: ASSPSQEETQY
v_gene: TRBV9; j_gene: TRBJ2-3; CDR3aa: ASSASPQLGGGTDTQY
v_gene: TRBV6-5; j_gene: TRBJ2-7; CDR3aa: ASSYRDRGHEQY
v_gene: TRBV20-1; j_gene: TRBJ2-2; CDR3aa: SATGGRNTGELF
v_gene: TRBV11-3; j_gene: TRBJ2-3; CDR3aa: ASSHPRTGNTDTQY
v_gene: TRBV30; j_gene: TRBJ1-2; CDR3aa: AWSPPSTPRVYGYT
v_gene: TRBV2; j_gene: TRBJ2-3; CDR3aa: ASRPGLVADTQY
v_gene: TRBV7-9; j_gene: TRBJ2-4; CDR3aa: ASSRTGTGELAKNIQY